This TCR beta chain was identified during a study of blood T cell repertoires in COVID-19. Overall study context: From T cells, B-cell-depleted T cells, or PBMCs came the material, which was cDNA or gDNA.

This table comes from immunoSEQ multiplex PCR, and its TCRdb copy is limited to in-frame clones, with some not included. The sample lists some 180,000 clones, 70% to 80% seen once, with over 13% in the top ten. The length of the CDR3 is 12 residues. Looked up from germline, CDR1 is SGHTA and CDR2 is FQGTGA. Trimming cost V 5 bases and J 7 bases, with 8 bases left between them. The TCR originated in a man aged 55 to 70 who had been exposed to COVID-19. This sequence joins TRBV7-3 and TRBJ2-2; D uncertain. Material for sequencing was PBMCs or T cells enriched from blood (not recorded which). The CDR3 loop reads CASSPSIGELFF. The CDR3 region has the DNA TGTGCCAGCAGCCCCAGTATCGGGGAGCTGTTTTTT.